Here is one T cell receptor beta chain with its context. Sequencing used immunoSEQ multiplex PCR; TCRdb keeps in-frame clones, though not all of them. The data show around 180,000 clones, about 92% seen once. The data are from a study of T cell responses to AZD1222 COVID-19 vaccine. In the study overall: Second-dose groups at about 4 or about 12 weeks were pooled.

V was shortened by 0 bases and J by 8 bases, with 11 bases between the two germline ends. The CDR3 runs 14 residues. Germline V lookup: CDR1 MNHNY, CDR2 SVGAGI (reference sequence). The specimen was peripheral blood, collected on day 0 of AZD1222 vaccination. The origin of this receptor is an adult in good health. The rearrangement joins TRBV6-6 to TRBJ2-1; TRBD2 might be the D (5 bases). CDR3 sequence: CASSYSWRLDEQFF. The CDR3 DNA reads TGTGCCAGCAGTTACTCCTGGAGGTTGGATGAGCAGTTCTTC.